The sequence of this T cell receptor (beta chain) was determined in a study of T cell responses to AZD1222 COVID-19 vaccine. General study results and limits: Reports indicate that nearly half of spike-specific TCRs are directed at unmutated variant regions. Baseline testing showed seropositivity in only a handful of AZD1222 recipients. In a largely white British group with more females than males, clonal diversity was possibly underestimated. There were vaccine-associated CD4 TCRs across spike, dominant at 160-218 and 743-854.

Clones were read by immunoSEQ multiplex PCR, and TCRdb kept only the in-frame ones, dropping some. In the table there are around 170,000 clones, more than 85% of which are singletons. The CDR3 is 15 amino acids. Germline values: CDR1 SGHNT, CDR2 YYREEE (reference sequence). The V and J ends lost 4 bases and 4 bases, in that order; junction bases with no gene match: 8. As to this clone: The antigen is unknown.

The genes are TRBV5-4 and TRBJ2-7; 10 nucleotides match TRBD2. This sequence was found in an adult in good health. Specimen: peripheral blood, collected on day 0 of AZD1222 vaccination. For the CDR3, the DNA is TGTGCCAGCAGCCAAGAAGCGGGAGGGAGGTACGAGCAGTACTTC. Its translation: CASSQEAGGRYEQYF.